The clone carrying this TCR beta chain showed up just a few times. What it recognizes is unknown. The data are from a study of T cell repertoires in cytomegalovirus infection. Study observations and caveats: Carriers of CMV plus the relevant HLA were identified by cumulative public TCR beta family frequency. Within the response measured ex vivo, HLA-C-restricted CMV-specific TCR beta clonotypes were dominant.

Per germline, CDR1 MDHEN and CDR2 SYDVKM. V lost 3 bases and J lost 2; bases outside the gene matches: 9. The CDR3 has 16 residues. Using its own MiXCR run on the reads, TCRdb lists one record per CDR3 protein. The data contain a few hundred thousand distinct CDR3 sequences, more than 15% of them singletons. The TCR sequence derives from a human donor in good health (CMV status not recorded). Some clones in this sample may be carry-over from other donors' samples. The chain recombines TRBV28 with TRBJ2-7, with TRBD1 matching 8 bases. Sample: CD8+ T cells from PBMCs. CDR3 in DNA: TGTGCCAGCAGTTTCCAGGACAGGGATATTCCCTACGAGCAGTACTTC. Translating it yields CASSFQDRDIPYEQYF.